Reported below is one TCR beta chain. Its target is not known. The sample is drawn from a study of T-cell memory formation after mild COVID-19. Study-wide context: Each donor largely had its own TCR clusters.

Trimming cost V 3 bases and J 8 bases, with 11 bases left between them. The CDR3 length is 13 residues. Germline V lookup: CDR1 KGHSH, CDR2 LQKENI. Whole-study findings and limits: Certain responding clones were present in pre-infection memory, suggesting participation of cross-reactive memory.

The TCR alpha and TCR beta cDNA libraries, bearing sample barcodes and UMIs, were generated by 5'RACE using constant-segment primers. TCRdb processed the 5' RACE reads anew with MiXCR; each CDR3 protein has one entry. The data contain under 400,000 distinct CDR3 sequences, under 25% of them singletons. The specimen sequenced was PBMCs or a T cell subset sorted from them (not recorded which). The rearrangement uses TRBV18 and TRBJ2-1; weak D call: TRBD1 (5 bases). The TCR comes from an adult woman who had mild COVID-19 (a few samples of this study predate the infection). Cell type and time point are not known. The CDR3 protein is CASSPQVGDEQFF. Here the CDR3 DNA reads TGTGCCAGCTCACCGCAAGTAGGGGATGAGCAGTTCTTC. The entire variable domain, with the rest obtained from reference TRBV18 and TRBJ2-1, is as follows: NAGVMQNPRHLVRRRGQEARLRCSPMKGHSHVYWYRQLPEEGLKFMVYLQKENIIDESGMPKERFSAEFPKEGPSILRIQQVVRGDSAAYFCASSPQVGDEQFFGPGTRLTVL.